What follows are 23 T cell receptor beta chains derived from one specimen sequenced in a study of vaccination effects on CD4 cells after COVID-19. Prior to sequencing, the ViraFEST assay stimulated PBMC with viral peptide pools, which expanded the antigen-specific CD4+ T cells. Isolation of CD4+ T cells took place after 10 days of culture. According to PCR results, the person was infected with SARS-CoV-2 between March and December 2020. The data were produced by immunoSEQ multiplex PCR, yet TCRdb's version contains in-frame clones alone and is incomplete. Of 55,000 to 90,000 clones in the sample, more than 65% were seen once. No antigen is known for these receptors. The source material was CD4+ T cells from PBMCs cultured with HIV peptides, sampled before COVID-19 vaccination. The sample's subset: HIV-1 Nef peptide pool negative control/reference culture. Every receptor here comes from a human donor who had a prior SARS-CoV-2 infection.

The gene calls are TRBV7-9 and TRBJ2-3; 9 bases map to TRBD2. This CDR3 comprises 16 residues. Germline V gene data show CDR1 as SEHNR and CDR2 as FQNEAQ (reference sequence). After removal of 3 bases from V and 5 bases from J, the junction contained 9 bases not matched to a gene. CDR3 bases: TGTGCCAGCAGCTTCGCGGGGGGGCCATTCATAGATACGCAGTATTTT. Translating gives CASSFAGGPFIDTQYF.

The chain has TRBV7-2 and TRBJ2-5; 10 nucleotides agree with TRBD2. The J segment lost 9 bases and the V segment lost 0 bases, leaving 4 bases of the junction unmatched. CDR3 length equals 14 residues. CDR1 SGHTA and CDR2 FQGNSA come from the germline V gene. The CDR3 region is CASSLALAGASQYF. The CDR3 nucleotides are TGTGCCAGCAGCTTAGCGCTAGCGGGGGCGTCCCAGTACTTC.

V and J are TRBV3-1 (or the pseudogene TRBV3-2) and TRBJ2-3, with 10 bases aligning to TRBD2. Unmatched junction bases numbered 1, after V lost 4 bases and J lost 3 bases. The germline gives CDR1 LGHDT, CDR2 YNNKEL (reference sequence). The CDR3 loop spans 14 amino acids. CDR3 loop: CASSLGLATDTQYF. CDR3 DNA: TGTGCCAGCAGCCTGGGACTAGCGACAGATACGCAGTATTTT.

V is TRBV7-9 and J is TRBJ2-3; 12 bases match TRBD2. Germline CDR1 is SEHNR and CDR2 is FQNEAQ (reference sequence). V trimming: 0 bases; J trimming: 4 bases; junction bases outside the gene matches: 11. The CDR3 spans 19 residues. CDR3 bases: TGTGCCAGCAGCTTAGCTGCAGTTAGACTAGCGGGAGTGCCAGATACGCAGTATTTT. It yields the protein CASSLAAVRLAGVPDTQYF. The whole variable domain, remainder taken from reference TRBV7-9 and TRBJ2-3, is DTGVSQNPRHKITKRGQNVTFRCDPISEHNRLYWYRQTLGQGPEFLTYFQNEAQLEKSRLLSDRFSAERPKGSFSTLEIQRTEQGDSAMYLCASSLAAVRLAGVPDTQYFGPGTRLTVL.

CDR3 DNA sequence: TGTGCCAGCAGCCCGGCCGGGACTAGCGGGGGGGCTGACCACAATGAGCAGTTCTTC. Its translation is CASSPAGTSGGADHNEQFF. The V and J genes are TRBV13 and TRBJ2-1, with TRBD2 identical over 16 bases. V lost 5 bases to trimming and J lost 5 bases; unmatched junction nucleotides: 12. The CDR3 has 19 residues. Germline values: CDR1 PRHDT, CDR2 FYEKMQ (reference sequence).

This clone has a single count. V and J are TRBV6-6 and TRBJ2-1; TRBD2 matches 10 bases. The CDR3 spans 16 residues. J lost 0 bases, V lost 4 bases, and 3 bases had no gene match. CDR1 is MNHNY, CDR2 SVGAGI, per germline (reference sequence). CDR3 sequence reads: CASSSSSGSSYNEQFF. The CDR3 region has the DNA TGTGCCAGCAGTTCCTCTAGCGGGAGCTCCTACAATGAGCAGTTCTTC.

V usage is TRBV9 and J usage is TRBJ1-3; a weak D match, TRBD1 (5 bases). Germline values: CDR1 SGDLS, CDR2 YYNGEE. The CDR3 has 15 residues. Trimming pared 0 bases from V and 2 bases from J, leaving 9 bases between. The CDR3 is CASSVEPGPGNTIYF. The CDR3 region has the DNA TGTGCCAGCAGCGTAGAACCAGGGCCTGGAAACACCATATATTTT.

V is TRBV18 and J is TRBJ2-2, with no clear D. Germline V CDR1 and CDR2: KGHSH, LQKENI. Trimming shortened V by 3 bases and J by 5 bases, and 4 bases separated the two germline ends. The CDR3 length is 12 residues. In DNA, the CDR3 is TGTGCCAGCTCACCGGATACCGGGGAGCTGTTTTTT. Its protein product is CASSPDTGELFF. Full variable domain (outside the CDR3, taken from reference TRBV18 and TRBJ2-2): NAGVMQNPRHLVRRRGQEARLRCSPMKGHSHVYWYRQLPEEGLKFMVYLQKENIIDESGMPKERFSAEFPKEGPSILRIQQVVRGDSAAYFCASSPDTGELFFGEGSRLTVL.

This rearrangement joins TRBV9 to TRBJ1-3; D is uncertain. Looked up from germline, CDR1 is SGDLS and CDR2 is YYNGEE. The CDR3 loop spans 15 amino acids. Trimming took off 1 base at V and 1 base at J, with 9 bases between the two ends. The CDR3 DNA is TGTGCCAGCAGCGTAAGCCCGGGATCTGGAAACACCATATATTTT. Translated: CASSVSPGSGNTIYF.

Written as DNA, the CDR3 is TGCGCCAGCAGCCAGGCCTTCACTAACTATGGCTACACCTTC. It translates to CASSQAFTNYGYTF. The chain links TRBV4-3 to TRBJ1-2; D is ambiguous. V gave up 3 bases and J gave up 0 bases, with 8 bases separating them. The CDR3 covers 14 residues. The germline gives CDR1 LGHNA, CDR2 YSLEER.

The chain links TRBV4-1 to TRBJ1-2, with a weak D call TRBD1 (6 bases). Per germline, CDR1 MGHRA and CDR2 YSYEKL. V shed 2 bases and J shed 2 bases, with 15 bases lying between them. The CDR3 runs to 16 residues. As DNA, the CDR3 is TGCGCCAGCAGCCAACCACCGAACGACAGGAACTATGGCTACACCTTC. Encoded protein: CASSQPPNDRNYGYTF.

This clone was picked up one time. The CDR3 loop reads CASSNGLAGGTDTQYF. The CDR3, as DNA: TGTGCCAGCAGTAATGGACTAGCGGGGGGCACAGATACGCAGTATTTT. The J gene is TRBJ2-3, the V gene TRBV7-2; 13 nucleotides agree with TRBD2. CDR1 is SGHTA and CDR2 is FQGNSA in the germline V gene. This CDR3 contains 16 residues. After removal of 6 bases from V and 1 base from J, the junction contained 4 bases not matched to a gene. The whole variable domain, remainder taken from reference TRBV7-2 and TRBJ2-3, is GAGVSQSPSNKVTEKGKDVELRCDPISGHTALYWYRQSLGQGLEFLIYFQGNSAPDKSGLPSDRFSAERTGGSVSTLTIQRTQQEDSAVYLCASSNGLAGGTDTQYFGPGTRLTVL.

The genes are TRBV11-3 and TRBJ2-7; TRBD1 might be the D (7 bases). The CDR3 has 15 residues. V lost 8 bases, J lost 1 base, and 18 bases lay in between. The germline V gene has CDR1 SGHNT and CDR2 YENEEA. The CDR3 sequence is CASGGGGTDSYEQYF. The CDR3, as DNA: TGTGCCAGCGGAGGTGGGGGGACAGATTCCTACGAGCAGTACTTC.

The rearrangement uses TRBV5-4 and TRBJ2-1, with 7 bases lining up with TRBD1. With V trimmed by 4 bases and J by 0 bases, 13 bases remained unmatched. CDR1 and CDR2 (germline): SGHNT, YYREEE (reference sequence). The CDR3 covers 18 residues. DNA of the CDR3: TGTGCCAGCAGCGGTTCGAAGACAGGGCCGAGCTCCTACAATGAGCAGTTCTTC. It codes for CASSGSKTGPSSYNEQFF.

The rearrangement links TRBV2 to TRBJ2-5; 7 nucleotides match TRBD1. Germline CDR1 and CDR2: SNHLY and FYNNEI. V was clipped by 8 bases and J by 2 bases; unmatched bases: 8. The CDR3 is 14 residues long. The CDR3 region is CASGRDSHQETQYF. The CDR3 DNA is TGTGCCAGCGGCCGGGACAGCCATCAAGAGACCCAGTACTTC.

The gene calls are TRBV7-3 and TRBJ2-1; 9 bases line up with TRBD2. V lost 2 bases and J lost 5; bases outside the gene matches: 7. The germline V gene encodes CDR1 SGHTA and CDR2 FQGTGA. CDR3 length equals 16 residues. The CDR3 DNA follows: TGTGCCAGCAGCTTAGCGGGGGGGCCGGGGGACAATGAGCAGTTCTTC. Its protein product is CASSLAGGPGDNEQFF.

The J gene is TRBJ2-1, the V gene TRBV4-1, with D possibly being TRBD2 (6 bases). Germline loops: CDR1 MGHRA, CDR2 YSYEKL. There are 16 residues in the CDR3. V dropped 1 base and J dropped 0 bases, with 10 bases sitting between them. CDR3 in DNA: TGCGCCAGCAGCCAAGTCCGGGAGAGCTCCTACAATGAGCAGTTCTTC. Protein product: CASSQVRESSYNEQFF.

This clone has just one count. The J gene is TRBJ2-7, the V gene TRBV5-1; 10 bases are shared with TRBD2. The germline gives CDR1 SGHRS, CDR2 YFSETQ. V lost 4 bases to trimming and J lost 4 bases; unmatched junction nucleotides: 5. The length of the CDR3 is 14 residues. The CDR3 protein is CASSAALAGYEQYF. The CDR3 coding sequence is TGCGCCAGCAGCGCAGCACTAGCGGGGTACGAGCAGTACTTC.

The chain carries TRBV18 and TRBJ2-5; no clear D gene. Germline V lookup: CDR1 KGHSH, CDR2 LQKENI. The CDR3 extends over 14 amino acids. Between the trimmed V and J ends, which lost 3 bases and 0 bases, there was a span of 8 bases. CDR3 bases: TGTGCCAGCTCACCCGTTAACGACCAAGAGACCCAGTACTTC. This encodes CASSPVNDQETQYF.

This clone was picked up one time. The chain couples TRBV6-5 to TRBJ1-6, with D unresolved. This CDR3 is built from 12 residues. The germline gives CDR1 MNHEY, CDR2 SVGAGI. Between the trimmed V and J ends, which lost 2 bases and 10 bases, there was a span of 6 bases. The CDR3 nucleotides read TGTGCCAGCAGTTACCCCCTCTCACCCCTCCACTTT. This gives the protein CASSYPLSPLHF.

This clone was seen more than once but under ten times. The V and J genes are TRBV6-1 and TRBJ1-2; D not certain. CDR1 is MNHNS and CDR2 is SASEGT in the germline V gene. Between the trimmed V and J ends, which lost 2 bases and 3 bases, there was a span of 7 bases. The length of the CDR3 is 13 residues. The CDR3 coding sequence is TGTGCCAGCAGTGAAATTAGGCACTATGGCTACACCTTC. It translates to CASSEIRHYGYTF.

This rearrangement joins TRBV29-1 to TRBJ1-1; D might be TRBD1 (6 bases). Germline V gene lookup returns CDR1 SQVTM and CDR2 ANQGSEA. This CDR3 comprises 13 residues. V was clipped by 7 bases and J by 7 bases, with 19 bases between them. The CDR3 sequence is CSALGGKGGEAFF. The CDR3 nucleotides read TGCAGCGCCCTCGGGGGAAAGGGGGGTGAAGCTTTCTTT.

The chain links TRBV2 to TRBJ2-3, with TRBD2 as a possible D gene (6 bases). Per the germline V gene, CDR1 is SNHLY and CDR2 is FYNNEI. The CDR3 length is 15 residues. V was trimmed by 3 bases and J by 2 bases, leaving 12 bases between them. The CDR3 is CASSDRGAYTDTQYF. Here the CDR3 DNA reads TGTGCCAGCAGTGATCGCGGGGCTTACACAGATACGCAGTATTTT.